This TCR beta chain is drawn from a study of blood T cell repertoires in COVID-19. In the study overall: The samples span acute and convalescent COVID-19 from the United States, Italy and Spain. PBMCs, B-cell-depleted T cells, or T cells provided the cDNA or gDNA that made up the material.

Authors' analysis steps: Amplification with reference gene primers provided the estimates of nucleated cell counts. TCRdb keeps only in-frame clones here, not all; method: immunoSEQ multiplex PCR. The V and J calls and the clone size are those of that table, but D and trimming were determined from the DNA. The sample lists a few hundred thousand clones; over 65% were seen once. Looked up from germline, CDR1 is ENHRY and CDR2 is SYGVKD. Trimming removed 11 bases from V and 3 bases from J; junction bases left unmatched: 8. CDR3 size: 13 residues. The origin of this receptor is a man in his 60s who had recovered from COVID-19. The sample comprised peripheral blood. The gene calls are TRBV10-3 and TRBJ1-1; 8 nucleotides agree with TRBD1. CDR3 amino acids: CALRQGTDTEAFF. In nucleotides, the CDR3 is TGTGCCCTAAGACAGGGGACCGACACTGAAGCTTTCTTT.